This T cell receptor beta chain originates from a study of blood T cell repertoires in COVID-19. Libraries were prepared by immunoSEQ multiplex PCR; TCRdb keeps only in-frame clonotypes and omits some of them. The sample holds under 300,000 clones; roughly nine tenths are singletons and the top ten take approximately 2.5%. In terms of age and location, participants ranged from about 18 to 90 years and lived in about 25 US areas. Specimen: PBMCs or T cells enriched from blood (not recorded which). The TCR originated in a woman aged 18-30 years who had recovered from COVID-19.

CDR3 protein: CASSSHLGGTEAFF. DNA of the CDR3: TGCGCCAGCAGCTCTCACTTAGGGGGCACTGAAGCTTTCTTT. The chain employs TRBV5-1 and TRBJ1-1; the D gene is possibly TRBD1 (6 bases). Germline V gene sequence: CDR1 SGHRS, CDR2 YFSETQ. Trimming shortened V by 3 bases and J by 4 bases, and 13 bases separated the two germline ends. The CDR3 contains 14 residues.